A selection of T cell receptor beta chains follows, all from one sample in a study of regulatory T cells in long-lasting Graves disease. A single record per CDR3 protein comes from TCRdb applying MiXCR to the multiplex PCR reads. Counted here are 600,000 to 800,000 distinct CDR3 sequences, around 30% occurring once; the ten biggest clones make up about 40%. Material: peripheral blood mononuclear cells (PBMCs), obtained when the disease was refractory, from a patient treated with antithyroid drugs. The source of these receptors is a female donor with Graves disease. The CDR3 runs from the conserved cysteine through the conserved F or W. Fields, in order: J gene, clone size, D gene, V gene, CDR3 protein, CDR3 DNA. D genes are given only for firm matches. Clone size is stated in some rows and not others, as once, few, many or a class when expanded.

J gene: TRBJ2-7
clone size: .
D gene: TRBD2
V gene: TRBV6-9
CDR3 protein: CASSSPRSGGYEQYF
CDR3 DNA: TGTGCCAGCAGTTCCCCGCGTAGCGGGGGGTACGAGCAGTACTTC

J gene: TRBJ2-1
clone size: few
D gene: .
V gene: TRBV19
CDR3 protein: CASSIDRSSAYNEQFF
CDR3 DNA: TGTGCCAGTAGTATTGACAGGTCATCCGCTTACAATGAGCAGTTCTTC

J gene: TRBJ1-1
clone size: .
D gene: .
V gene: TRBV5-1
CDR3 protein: CASSLDTGTTEAFF
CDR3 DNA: TGCGCCAGCAGCTTGGACACAGGGACCACTGAAGCTTTCTTT

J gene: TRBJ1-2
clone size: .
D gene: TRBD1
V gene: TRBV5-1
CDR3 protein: CASSSRDRDYGYTF
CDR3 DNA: TGCGCCAGCAGCAGCCGGGACAGGGACTATGGCTACACCTTC

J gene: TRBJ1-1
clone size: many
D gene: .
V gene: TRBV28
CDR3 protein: CASSFGLVLLANTEAFF
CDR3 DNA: TGTGCCAGCAGTTTTGGATTAGTCCTGCTAGCGAACACTGAAGCTTTCTTT

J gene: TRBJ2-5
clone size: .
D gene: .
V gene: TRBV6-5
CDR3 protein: CASSYMAGALQETQYF
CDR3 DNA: TGTGCCAGCAGTTACATGGCGGGGGCACTACAAGAGACCCAGTACTTC

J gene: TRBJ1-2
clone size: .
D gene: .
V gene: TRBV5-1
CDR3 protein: CASTRGDRGYGYTF
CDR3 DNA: TGCGCCAGCACAAGAGGGGACCGTGGCTATGGCTACACCTTC

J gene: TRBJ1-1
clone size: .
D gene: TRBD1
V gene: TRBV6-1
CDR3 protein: CASSQYFRDRNTEAFF
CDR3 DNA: TGTGCCAGCAGTCAATATTTCCGGGACAGGAACACTGAAGCTTTCTTT

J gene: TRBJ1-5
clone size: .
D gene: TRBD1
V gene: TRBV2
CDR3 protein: CASRTGVDSNQPQHF
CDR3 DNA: TGTGCCAGCAGAACAGGGGTGGATAGCAATCAGCCCCAGCATTTT

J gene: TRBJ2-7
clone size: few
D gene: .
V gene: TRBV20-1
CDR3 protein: CSAREGAEGGEQYF
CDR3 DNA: TGCAGTGCTAGAGAGGGGGCCGAGGGGGGCGAGCAGTACTTC

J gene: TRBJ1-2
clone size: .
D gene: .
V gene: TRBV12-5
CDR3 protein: CASGSTVDYGYTF
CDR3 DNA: TGTGCTAGTGGCTCCACAGTAGACTATGGCTACACCTTC

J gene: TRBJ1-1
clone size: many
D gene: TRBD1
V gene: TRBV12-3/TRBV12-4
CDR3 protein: CASSLVGGGANTEAFF
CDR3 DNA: TGTGCCAGCAGTTTAGTTGGAGGGGGCGCGAACACTGAAGCTTTCTTT

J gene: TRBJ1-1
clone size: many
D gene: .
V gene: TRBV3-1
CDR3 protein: CASSHGQTNTEAFF
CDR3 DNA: TGTGCCAGCAGCCACGGACAGACGAACACTGAAGCTTTCTTT

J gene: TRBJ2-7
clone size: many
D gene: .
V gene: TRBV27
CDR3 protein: CASSLSLGSYEQYF
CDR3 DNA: TGTGCCAGCAGTTTATCCCTGGGTTCCTACGAGCAGTACTTC

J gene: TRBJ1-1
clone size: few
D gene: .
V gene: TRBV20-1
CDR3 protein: CSARAAGHTNSEAFF
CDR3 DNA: TGCAGTGCTAGAGCCGCGGGACATACGAACTCTGAAGCTTTCTTT

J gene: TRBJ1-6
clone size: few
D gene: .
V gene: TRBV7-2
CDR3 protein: CASSLGSGGSPLHF
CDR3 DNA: TGTGCCAGCAGCTTAGGGTCGGGGGGCTCACCCCTCCACTTT

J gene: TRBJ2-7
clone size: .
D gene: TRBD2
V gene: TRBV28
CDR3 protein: CASRGSTPTSGLSYEQYF
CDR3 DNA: TGTGCCAGCAGGGGGAGCACCCCTACTAGCGGCCTTTCCTACGAGCAGTACTTC

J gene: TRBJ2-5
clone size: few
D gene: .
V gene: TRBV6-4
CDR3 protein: CASSAPGTQETQYF
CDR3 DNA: TGTGCCAGCAGTGCACCCGGGACCCAAGAGACCCAGTACTTC

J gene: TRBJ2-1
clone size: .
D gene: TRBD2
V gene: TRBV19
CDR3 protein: CASSITSGRGAYNEQFF
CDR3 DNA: TGTGCCAGTAGTATAACTAGCGGGAGGGGGGCATACAATGAGCAGTTCTTC

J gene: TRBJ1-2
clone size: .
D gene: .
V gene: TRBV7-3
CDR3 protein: CASRSDSNYGYTF
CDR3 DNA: TGTGCCAGCAGATCCGACTCAAACTATGGCTACACCTTC

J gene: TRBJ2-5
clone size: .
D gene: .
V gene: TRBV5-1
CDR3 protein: CASSPEIYGTQYF
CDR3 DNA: TGCGCCAGCAGCCCAGAAATTTACGGGACCCAGTACTTC

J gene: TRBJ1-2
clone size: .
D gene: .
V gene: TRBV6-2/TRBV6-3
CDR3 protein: CASSFSRSRGAVGYTF
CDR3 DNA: TGTGCCAGCAGTTTCTCCCGATCCCGGGGGGCTGTTGGCTACACCTTC

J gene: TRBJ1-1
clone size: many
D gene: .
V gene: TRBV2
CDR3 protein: CASNTRGLDTEAFF
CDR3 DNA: TGTGCCAGCAATACGAGGGGTTTAGACACTGAAGCTTTCTTT

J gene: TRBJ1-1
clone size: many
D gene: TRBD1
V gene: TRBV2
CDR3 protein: CASRDRTGTATEAFF
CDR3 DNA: TGTGCCAGCAGAGATAGGACAGGAACGGCGACTGAAGCTTTCTTT

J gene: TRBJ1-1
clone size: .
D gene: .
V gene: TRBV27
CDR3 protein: CASSGGVRTFF
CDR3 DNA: TGTGCCAGCAGTGGCGGGGTGCGGACTTTCTTT

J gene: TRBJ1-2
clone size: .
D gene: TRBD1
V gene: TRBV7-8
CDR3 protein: CASSPGQGTGFTF
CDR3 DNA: TGTGCCAGCAGCCCGGGACAGGGGACAGGCTTCACCTTC

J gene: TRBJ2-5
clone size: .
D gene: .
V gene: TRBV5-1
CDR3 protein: CASSLAGRGGQETQYF
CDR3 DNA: TGCGCCAGCAGCTTGGCGGGGCGTGGCGGCCAAGAGACCCAGTACTTC

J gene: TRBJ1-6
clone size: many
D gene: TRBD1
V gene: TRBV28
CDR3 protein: CASSLPGQGLGSPLHF
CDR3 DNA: TGTGCCAGCAGTCTCCCGGGACAGGGACTTGGTTCACCCCTCCACTTT

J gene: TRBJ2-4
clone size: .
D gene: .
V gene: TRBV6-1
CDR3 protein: CASGDGIKNIQYF
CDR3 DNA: TGTGCCAGCGGGGACGGAATAAAAAACATTCAGTACTTC

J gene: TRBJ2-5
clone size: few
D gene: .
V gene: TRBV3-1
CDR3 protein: CASSQRQMGETQYF
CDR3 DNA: TGTGCCAGCAGCCAACGACAAATGGGGGAGACCCAGTACTTC

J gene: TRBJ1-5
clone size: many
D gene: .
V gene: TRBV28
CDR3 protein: CASSFRLRMGSNQPQHF
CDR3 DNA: TGTGCCAGCAGCTTTAGACTCCGGATGGGAAGCAATCAGCCCCAGCATTTT

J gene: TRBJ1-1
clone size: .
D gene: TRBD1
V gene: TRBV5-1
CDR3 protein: CASRPYRGQNTEAFF
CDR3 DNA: TGCGCCAGCAGACCCTACAGGGGGCAGAACACTGAAGCTTTCTTT